A selection of T cell receptor beta chains follows, all from one sample in a study of cytomegalovirus exposure and HLA in healthy donors. Some clones are missing from TCRdb's copy, which holds only in-frame ones; the method was immunoSEQ multiplex PCR. This table holds about 150,000 clones, about 64% found once. Sequencing was performed on PBMCs. Receptor source: a woman aged 60-75 years in good health and CMV-seropositive. CDR3s include the opening cysteine and the closing phenylalanine or tryptophan. The order of the fields is J gene, D gene, V gene, clone size, CDR3 protein, CDR3 DNA. A D gene is named only where the DNA matches it firmly. Clone size appears in some rows only: once, few, many, or a class for an expanded clone.

J: TRBJ2-7; D: NA; V: TRBV20-1; size: NA; CDR3: CSASQNIEQYF; DNA: TGCAGTGCTAGCCAGAATATCGAGCAGTACTTC
J: TRBJ2-2; D: NA; V: TRBV7-3; size: NA; CDR3: CASSPRVARTGELFF; DNA: TGTGCCAGCAGCCCAAGGGTAGCGCGGACCGGGGAGCTGTTTTTT
J: TRBJ2-4; D: TRBD2; V: TRBV29-1; size: NA; CDR3: CSVEGLAGTSKNIQYF; DNA: TGCAGCGTTGAGGGGCTAGCGGGAACGTCCAAAAACATTCAGTACTTC
J: TRBJ2-5; D: TRBD2; V: TRBV5-4; size: NA; CDR3: CASTTSGQETQYF; DNA: TGTGCCAGCACCACTAGCGGACAAGAGACCCAGTACTTC
J: TRBJ2-3; D: NA; V: TRBV11-1; size: NA; CDR3: CASSLAAMSGSTDTQYF; DNA: TGTGCCAGCAGCTTAGCCGCTATGAGCGGCAGCACAGATACGCAGTATTTT
J: TRBJ2-1; D: NA; V: TRBV5-4; size: NA; CDR3: CASSLSTSPTYNEQFF; DNA: TGTGCCAGCAGCTTATCCACTTCACCCACCTACAATGAGCAGTTCTTC
J: TRBJ1-2; D: TRBD1; V: TRBV25-1; size: NA; CDR3: CASSATGVYPNYGYTF; DNA: TGTGCCAGCAGTGCAACAGGGGTCTACCCTAACTATGGCTACACCTTC
J: TRBJ2-3; D: TRBD1; V: TRBV7-2; size: NA; CDR3: CASSSTGGVTDTQYF; DNA: TGTGCCAGCAGCTCGACAGGGGGCGTCACAGATACGCAGTATTTT
J: TRBJ2-7; D: TRBD2; V: TRBV27; size: NA; CDR3: CASSMAGGRFEQYF; DNA: TGTGCCAGCAGTATGGCGGGAGGCCGCTTCGAGCAGTACTTC
J: TRBJ1-1; D: NA; V: TRBV28; size: NA; CDR3: CASRSTGNTEAFF; DNA: TGTGCCAGCAGATCGACAGGGAACACTGAAGCTTTCTTT
J: TRBJ2-2; D: NA; V: TRBV5-1; size: NA; CDR3: CASSTTTGNTGELFF; DNA: TGCGCCAGCAGCACCACGACAGGGAACACCGGGGAGCTGTTTTTT
J: TRBJ2-2; D: NA; V: TRBV9; size: NA; CDR3: CASSITGEATGELFF; DNA: TGTGCCAGCAGCATTACAGGGGAGGCCACCGGGGAGCTGTTTTTT
J: TRBJ2-3; D: NA; V: TRBV5-6; size: NA; CDR3: CASSLGWAHTDTQYF; DNA: TGTGCCAGCAGCTTGGGTTGGGCCCACACAGATACGCAGTATTTT
J: TRBJ2-5; D: TRBD2; V: TRBV9; size: few; CDR3: CASSATGGAGETQYF; DNA: TGTGCCAGCAGCGCGACGGGGGGAGCCGGGGAGACCCAGTACTTC
J: TRBJ2-1; D: NA; V: TRBV9; size: few; CDR3: CASSVDGGAYNEQFF; DNA: TGTGCCAGCAGCGTAGACGGAGGGGCCTACAATGAGCAGTTCTTC
J: TRBJ1-5; D: TRBD1; V: TRBV2; size: NA; CDR3: CASRIDRGENQPQHF; DNA: TGTGCCAGCAGAATAGACAGGGGCGAGAATCAGCCCCAGCATTTT
J: TRBJ2-3; D: TRBD1; V: TRBV27; size: few; CDR3: CASRNRGTDTQYF; DNA: TGTGCCAGCAGGAACAGGGGTACAGATACGCAGTATTTT